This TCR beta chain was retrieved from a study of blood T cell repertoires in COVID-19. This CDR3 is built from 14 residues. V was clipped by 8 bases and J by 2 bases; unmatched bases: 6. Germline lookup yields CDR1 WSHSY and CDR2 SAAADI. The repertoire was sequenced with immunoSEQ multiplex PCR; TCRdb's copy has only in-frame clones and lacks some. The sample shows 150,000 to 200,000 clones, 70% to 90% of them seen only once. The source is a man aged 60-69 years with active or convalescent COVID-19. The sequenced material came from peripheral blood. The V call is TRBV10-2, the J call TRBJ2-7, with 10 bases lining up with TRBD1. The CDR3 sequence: CASQSGQGTYEQYF. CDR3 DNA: TGCGCCAGCCAGTCGGGACAGGGGACCTACGAGCAGTACTTC.